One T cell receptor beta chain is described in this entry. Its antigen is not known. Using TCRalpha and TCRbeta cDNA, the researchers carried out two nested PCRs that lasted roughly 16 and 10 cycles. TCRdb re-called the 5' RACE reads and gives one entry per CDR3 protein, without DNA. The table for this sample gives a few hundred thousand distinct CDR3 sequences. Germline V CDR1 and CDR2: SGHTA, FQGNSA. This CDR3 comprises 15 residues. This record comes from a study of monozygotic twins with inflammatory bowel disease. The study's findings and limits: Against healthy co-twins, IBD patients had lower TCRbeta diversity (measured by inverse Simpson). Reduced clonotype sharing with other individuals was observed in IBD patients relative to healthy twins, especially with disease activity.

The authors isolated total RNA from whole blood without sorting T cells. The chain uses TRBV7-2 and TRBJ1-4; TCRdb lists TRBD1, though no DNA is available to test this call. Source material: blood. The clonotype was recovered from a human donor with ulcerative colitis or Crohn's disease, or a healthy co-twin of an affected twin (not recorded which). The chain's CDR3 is CASSSGGAGSEKLFF.